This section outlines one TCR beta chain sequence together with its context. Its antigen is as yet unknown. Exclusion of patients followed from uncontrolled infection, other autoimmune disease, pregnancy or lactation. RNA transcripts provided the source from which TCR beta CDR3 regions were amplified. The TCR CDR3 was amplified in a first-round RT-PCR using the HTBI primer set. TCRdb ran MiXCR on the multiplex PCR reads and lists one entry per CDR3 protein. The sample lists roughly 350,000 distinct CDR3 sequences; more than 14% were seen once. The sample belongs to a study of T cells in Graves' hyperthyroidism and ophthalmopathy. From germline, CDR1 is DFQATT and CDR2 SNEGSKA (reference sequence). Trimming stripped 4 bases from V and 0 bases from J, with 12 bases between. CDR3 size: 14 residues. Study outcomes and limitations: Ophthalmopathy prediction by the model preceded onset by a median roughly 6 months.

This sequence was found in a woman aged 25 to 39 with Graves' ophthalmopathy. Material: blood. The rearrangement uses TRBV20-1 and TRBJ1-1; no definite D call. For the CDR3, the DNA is TGCAGTGCTACTCTTTCCGGAATGAACACTGAAGCTTTCTTT. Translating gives CSATLSGMNTEAFF.